The present TCR beta chain was sequenced within a study of blood T cell repertoires in COVID-19. Study as a whole: Whether acute or convalescent, the COVID-19 samples came from the United States, Italy and Spain.

Per the original methods: Scientists estimated how many nucleated cells there were by amplifying reference gene primers. Here immunoSEQ multiplex PCR was the method, and the copy in TCRdb shows in-frame clones only, minus some. D and trimming were read from the DNA, whereas the V and J calls and clone size are those reported in that table. The top ten hold roughly 7.9% of the sample, which has over 200,000 clones, over 70% seen once. The CDR3 length is 17 residues. V lost 3 bases, J lost 4 bases, and 10 bases stayed unmatched. The germline gives CDR1 KGHSH, CDR2 LQKENI. The clonotype comes from a woman aged 80 or over with acute or convalescent COVID-19. Sequenced input: peripheral blood. The chain joins TRBV18 to TRBJ1-1; 11 nucleotides match TRBD1. The CDR3 region is CASSPRGQGDFGTEAFF. CDR3 bases: TGTGCCAGCTCACCTAGGGGACAGGGGGATTTCGGCACTGAAGCTTTCTTT.